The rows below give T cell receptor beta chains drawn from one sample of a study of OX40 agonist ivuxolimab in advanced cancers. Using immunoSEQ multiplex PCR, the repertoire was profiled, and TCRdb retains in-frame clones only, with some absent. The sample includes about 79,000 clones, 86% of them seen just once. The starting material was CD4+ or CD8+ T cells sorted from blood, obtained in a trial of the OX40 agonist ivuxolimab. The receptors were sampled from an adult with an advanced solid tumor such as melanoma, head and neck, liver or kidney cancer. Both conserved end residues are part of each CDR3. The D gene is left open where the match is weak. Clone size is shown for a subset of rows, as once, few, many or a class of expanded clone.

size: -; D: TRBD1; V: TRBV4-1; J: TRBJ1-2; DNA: TGCGCCAGCAGCCAGCCGGGACAGACTAACTATGGCTACACCTTC; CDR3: CASSQPGQTNYGYTF
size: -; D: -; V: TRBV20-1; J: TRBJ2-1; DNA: TGCAGTGCTAGAGATCCACTAAGACAGTTCTTC; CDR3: CSARDPLRQFF
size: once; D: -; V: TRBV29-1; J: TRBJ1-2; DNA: TGCGGCGTTCAAGACAGGCTCAGCTACACCTTC; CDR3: CGVQDRLSYTF
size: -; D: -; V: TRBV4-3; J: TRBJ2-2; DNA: TGCGCCAGCAGCCAAGATTACACAACCGGGGAGCTGTTTTTT; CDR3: CASSQDYTTGELFF
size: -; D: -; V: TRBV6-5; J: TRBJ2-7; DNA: TGTGCCAGCAGACCTTCTCACGGGTTAACCTACGAGCAGTACTTC; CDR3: CASRPSHGLTYEQYF
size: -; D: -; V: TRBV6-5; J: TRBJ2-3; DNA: TGTGCCAGCAGCCCACCAGGACGTTATACGCAGTATTTT; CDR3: CASSPPGRYTQYF
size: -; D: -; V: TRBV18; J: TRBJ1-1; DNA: TGTGCCAGCTCACCACGAAATATGAACACTGAAGCTTTCTTT; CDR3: CASSPRNMNTEAFF
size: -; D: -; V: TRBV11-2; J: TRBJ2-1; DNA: TGTGCCAGCAGCTCTTTCTCCTACAATGAGCAGTTCTTC; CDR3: CASSSFSYNEQFF
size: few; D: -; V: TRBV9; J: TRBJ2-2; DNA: TGTGCCAGCAGCCAGGGGGGCGCGGGGACCGGGGAGCTGTTTTTT; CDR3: CASSQGGAGTGELFF
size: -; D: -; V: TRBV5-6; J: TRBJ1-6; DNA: TGTGCCAGCAGCTCCTTCGATTCACCCCTCCACTTT; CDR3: CASSSFDSPLHF
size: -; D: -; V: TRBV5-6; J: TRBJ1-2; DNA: TGTGCCAGCAGCTTGGACAGGCGCCCCAGTGGCTACACCTTC; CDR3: CASSLDRRPSGYTF
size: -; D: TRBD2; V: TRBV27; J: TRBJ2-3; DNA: TGTGCCAGCAGTATCCTACTAGCGGGAGGGTTTCGAACAGATACGCAGTATTTT; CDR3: CASSILLAGGFRTDTQYF
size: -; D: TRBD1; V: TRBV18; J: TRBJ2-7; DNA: TGTGCCAGCTCACCGCCGGACAGGGGTGACGAGCAGTACTTC; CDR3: CASSPPDRGDEQYF
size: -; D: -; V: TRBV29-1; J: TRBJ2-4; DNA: TGCAGCGTTATCACACCATTAGCCAAAAACATTCAGTACTTC; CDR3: CSVITPLAKNIQYF
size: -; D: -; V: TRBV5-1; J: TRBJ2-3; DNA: TGCGCCAGCAGCCCCTACACAGATACGCAGTATTTT; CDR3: CASSPYTDTQYF
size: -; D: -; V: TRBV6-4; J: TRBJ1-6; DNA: TGTGCCAGCAGTGAGGGCCACTATAATTCACCCCTCCACTTT; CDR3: CASSEGHYNSPLHF
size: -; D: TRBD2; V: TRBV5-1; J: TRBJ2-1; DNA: TGCGCCAGCAGCTTTTATAAGTCGGGGGGGACTTACAATGAGCAGTTCTTC; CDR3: CASSFYKSGGTYNEQFF
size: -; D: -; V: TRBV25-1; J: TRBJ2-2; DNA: TGTGCCAGCAGTGGAACAGGCCGGTCCGGGGAGCTGTTTTTT; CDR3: CASSGTGRSGELFF
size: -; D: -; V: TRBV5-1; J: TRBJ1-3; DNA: TGCGCCAGCAGCAGCACGTCTGGAAACACCATATATTTT; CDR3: CASSSTSGNTIYF
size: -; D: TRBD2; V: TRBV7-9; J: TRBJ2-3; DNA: TGTGCCAGCAGCTTTTCTAGCGGAAGAGGGAAAGATACGCAGTATTTT; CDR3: CASSFSSGRGKDTQYF
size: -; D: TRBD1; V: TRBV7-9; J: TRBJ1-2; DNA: TGTGCCAGCAGCTTAGGGACAGGGTATGGCTACACCTTC; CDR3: CASSLGTGYGYTF
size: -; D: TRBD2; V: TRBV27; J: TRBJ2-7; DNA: TGTGCCGGCAGTTTGGAGGCTAGCGGTCCCTACGAGCAGTACTTC; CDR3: CAGSLEASGPYEQYF